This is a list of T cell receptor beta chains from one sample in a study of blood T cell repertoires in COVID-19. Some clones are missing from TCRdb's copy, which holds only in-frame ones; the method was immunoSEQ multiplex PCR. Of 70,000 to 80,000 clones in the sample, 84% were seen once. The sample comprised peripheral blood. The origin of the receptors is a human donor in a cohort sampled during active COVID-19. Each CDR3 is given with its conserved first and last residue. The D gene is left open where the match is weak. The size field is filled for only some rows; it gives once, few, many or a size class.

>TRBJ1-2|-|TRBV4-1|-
TGCGCCAGCAGCCAAGGGGGGAGGTATGGCTACACCTTC
CASSQGGRYGYTF
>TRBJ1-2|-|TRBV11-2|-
TGTGCCAGCAGCCCACCATGGGGCAGGGACTATGGCTACACCTTC
CASSPPWGRDYGYTF
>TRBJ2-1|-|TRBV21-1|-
TGTGCCAGCAACACTAGCGTCAATGAGCAGTTCTTC
CASNTSVNEQFF
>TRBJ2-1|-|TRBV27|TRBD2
TGTGCCAGCAGCGCTAGCGGGAGCAACTACAATGAGCAGTTCTTC
CASSASGSNYNEQFF
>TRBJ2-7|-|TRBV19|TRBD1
TGTGCCAGTAGACGGACAGGGTCGCACGAGCAGTACTTC
CASRRTGSHEQYF
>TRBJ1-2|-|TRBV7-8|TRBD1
TGTGCCAGCAGCTCACAGGGGGCTTACTATGGCTACACCTTC
CASSSQGAYYGYTF
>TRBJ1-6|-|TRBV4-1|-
TGCGCCAGCAGCCCCCCCGGGAGCCCACCCCTCCACTTT
CASSPPGSPPLHF
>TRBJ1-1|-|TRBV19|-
TGTGCCAGTAGTATAGGGGAGGGCACTGAAGCTTTCTTT
CASSIGEGTEAFF
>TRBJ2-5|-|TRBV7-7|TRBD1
TGTGCTAGCAGCTTAGGAGGGACAGGTCAAGAGACCCAGTACTTC
CASSLGGTGQETQYF
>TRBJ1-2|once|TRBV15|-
TGTGCCACCAGCAGAGCAGGGGACTATGGCTACACCTTC
CATSRAGDYGYTF
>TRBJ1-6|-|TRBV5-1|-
TGCGCCAGCAGCTTGGAGGGGGATAATTCACCCCTCCACTTT
CASSLEGDNSPLHF
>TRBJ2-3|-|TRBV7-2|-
TGTGCCAGCAGCCCCAGGGTTGCCGTCACGCAGTATTTT
CASSPRVAVTQYF
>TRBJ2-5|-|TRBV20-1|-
TGCAGTGCTACTAGCTCCCAGACCCAGTACTTC
CSATSSQTQYF
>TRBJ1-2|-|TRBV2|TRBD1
TGTGCCAGCGTGCCCCCCGGACAGGGACGTTCTAACTATGGCTACACCTTC
CASVPPGQGRSNYGYTF
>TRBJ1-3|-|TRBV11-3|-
TGTGCCAGCAGCCCAGGGGAATCAGGAAACACCATATATTTT
CASSPGESGNTIYF
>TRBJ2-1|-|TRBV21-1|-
TGTGCCAGCAGCAAAGAAAGAGCGCAGGGGACCGTTTACAATGAGCAGTTCTTC
CASSKERAQGTVYNEQFF
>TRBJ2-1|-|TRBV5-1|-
TGCGCCAGCAGCTTGAACCTGGCTCTCAATGAGCAGTTCTTC
CASSLNLALNEQFF
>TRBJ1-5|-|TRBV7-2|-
TGTGCCAGCAGCTTTTCGGTGAATAGCAATCAGCCCCAGCATTTT
CASSFSVNSNQPQHF
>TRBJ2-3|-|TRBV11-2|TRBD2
TGTGCCAGCAGCTTACTAGCGGGAGGGCCGGGCACAGATACGCAGTATTTT
CASSLLAGGPGTDTQYF
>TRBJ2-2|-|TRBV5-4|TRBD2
TGTGCCAGCAGCTTCCAGCGGGAGCCACCGGGGGAGCTGTTTTTT
CASSFQREPPGELFF
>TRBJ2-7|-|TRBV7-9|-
TGTGCCAGCAGCTTATTTGGGGGGACGACCTACGAGCAGTACTTC
CASSLFGGTTYEQYF
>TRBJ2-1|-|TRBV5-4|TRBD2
TGTGCCAGCAGCAGAACCGGGGGGATCTCCTACAATGAGCAGTTCTTC
CASSRTGGISYNEQFF
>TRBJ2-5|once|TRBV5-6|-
TGTGCCAGCAGCTTGTGGGCTGCTCAAGAGACCCAGTACTTC
CASSLWAAQETQYF
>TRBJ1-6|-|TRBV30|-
TGTGCCTGGAGGGCGGGGGGTGAAGGTTCACCCCTCCACTTT
CAWRAGGEGSPLHF
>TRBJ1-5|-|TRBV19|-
TGTGCCAGTAGTGTAGTGGAGGCAGGGGTTCAGCCCCAGCATTTT
CASSVVEAGVQPQHF
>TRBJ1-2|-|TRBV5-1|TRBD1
TGCGCCAGCAGCTTCGGACAGGGGGAGACGGTGAATGGCTACACCTTC
CASSFGQGETVNGYTF
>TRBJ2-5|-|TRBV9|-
TGTGCCAGCAGCGTTGCAGGGGGGTGGACCCAGTACTTC
CASSVAGGWTQYF
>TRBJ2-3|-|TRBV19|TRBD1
TGTGCCAGTAGTACCTGGACAGGGGCAGATACGCAGTATTTT
CASSTWTGADTQYF
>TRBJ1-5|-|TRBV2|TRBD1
TGTGCCAGCCTGGGGACAGGGTTAAGCAATCAGCCCCAGCATTTT
CASLGTGLSNQPQHF
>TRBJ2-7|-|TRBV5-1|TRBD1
TGCGCCAGCAGCCCCGCTCCTATCGGGACAGGGCGCAGGGAGCAGTACTTC
CASSPAPIGTGRREQYF
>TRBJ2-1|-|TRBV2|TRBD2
TGTGCCATTAAACCAACCGGGACTAGCGGGGGCATAAGCATGTACAATGAGCAGTTCTTC
CAIKPTGTSGGISMYNEQFF
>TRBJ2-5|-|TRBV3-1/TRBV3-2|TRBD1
TGTGCCAGCAGCCAAGCCACAGGGGTACCGTACCAAGAGACCCAGTACTTC
CASSQATGVPYQETQYF
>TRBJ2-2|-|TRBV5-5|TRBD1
TGTGCCAGCAGCACCTACAGGGGGCGGACCGGGGAGCTGTTTTTT
CASSTYRGRTGELFF
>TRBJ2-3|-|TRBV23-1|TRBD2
TGCGCCAGCAGTCAATCGGGACTAGCGGGGGGCCACACAGATACGCAGTATTTT
CASSQSGLAGGHTDTQYF
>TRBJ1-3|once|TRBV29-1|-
TGCAGCGTTGAATATACGCGGGGGCCTGGAAACACCATATATTTT
CSVEYTRGPGNTIYF
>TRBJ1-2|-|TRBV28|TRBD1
TGTGCCAGCAGTATTTCAGGGGGCTACCAGTCTTCCAACTATGGCTACACCTTC
CASSISGGYQSSNYGYTF
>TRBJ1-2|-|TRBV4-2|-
TGTGCCAGCAGCCAAGATCAAAGTGGCACAGTTAACTATGGCTACACCTTC
CASSQDQSGTVNYGYTF
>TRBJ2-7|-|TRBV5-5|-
TGTGCCAGCACGGTCCCGGGAACCACGTACGAGCAGTACTTC
CASTVPGTTYEQYF
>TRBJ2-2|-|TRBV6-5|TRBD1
TGTGCCAGCATCACCGACAGGGGGGAAACCGGGGAGCTGTTTTTT
CASITDRGETGELFF
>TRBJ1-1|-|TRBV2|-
TGTGCCAGCAGTGCCACAGGGTATCAAGTTAGGAGCACTGAAGCTTTCTTT
CASSATGYQVRSTEAFF
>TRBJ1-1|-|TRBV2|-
TGTGCCAGCAGTGTGGAGGGAGGGGACACTGAAGCTTTCTTT
CASSVEGGDTEAFF
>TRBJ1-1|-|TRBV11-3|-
TGTGCCAGCAGCTTTGGGGAAGGGGGTAGCGCTGAAGCTTTCTTT
CASSFGEGGSAEAFF
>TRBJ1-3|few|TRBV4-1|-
TGCGCCAGCAGCCCCGTAGGGGTAGCTGGAAACACCATATATTTT
CASSPVGVAGNTIYF
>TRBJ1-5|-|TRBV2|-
TGTGCCTCCGGGGGGCTTACAAGCAATCAGCCCCAGCATTTT
CASGGLTSNQPQHF
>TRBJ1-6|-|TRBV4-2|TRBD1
TGTGCCAGCAGCCACTCCCTGACAGGGGGGGGCGGTTCACCCCTCCACTTT
CASSHSLTGGGGSPLHF
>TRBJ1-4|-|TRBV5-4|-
TGTGCCAGCAGCTTGGGACAGGTTAAAGAAAAACTGTTTTTT
CASSLGQVKEKLFF
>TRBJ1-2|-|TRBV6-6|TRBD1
TGTGCCAGCAGCCGGGACAGTAACTATGGCTACACCTTC
CASSRDSNYGYTF
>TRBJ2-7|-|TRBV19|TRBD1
TGTGCCAGTGCCGGGACAGGGACCTACGAGCAGTACTTC
CASAGTGTYEQYF
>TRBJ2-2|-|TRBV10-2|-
TGCGCCAGCAGTGATTCTACTCTAGGCACCGGGGAGCTGTTTTTT
CASSDSTLGTGELFF
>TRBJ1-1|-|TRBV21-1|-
TGTGCCAGCAGGTGTGGTTTAGCTCCAATTCGCACTGAAGCTTTCTTT
CASRCGLAPIRTEAFF
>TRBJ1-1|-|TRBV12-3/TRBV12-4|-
TGTGCCAGCAGAATAACAGGGAACACTGAAGCTTTCTTT
CASRITGNTEAFF
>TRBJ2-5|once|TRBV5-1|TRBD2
TGCGCCAGCAGCTTAACCGGGACTAAGGAGACCCAGTACTTC
CASSLTGTKETQYF
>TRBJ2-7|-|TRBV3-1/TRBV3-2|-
TGTGCCAGCAGCCAATCCGTGAGCTCCTACGAGCAGTACTTC
CASSQSVSSYEQYF
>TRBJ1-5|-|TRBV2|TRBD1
TGTGCCAGCAGTCCTTCGGGACAGCATTATAGCAATCAGCCCCAGCATTTT
CASSPSGQHYSNQPQHF
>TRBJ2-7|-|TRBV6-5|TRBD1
TGTGCCACGGGACAGGGGGCACGGGAGCAGTACTTC
CATGQGAREQYF
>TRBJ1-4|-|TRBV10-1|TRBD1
TGCGCCAGCAGCCGACAGGGCAATACCGAAAAACTGTTTTTT
CASSRQGNTEKLFF
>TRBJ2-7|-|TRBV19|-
TGTGCCAGTAGTATTGACCACAGAGACGAGCAGTACTTC
CASSIDHRDEQYF